Listed here is a single T cell receptor (beta chain). This specimen comes from a study of T-cell memory formation after mild COVID-19. MiXCR was run by TCRdb on the 5' RACE reads, yielding one entry per CDR3 protein. The sample gives tens of thousands of distinct CDR3 sequences, 13% of which show up once; 41% is in the top ten. Trimming left V 0 bases short and J 8 bases short, with 16 bases between. Germline V CDR1 and CDR2: MNHEY, SVGAGI. This CDR3 region has 16 residues. The TCR sequence derives from a man aged 18 to 30 who had mild COVID-19 (a few samples of this study predate the infection). Cell type and time point are not known. The J gene is TRBJ1-4, the V gene TRBV6-5; a weak D match, TRBD1 (5 bases). Source material: PBMCs or a T cell subset sorted from them (not recorded which). This chain's CDR3 is CASSYSSGTLGEKLFF. The CDR3 DNA reads TGTGCCAGCAGTTACTCGAGTGGGACCCTGGGGGAAAAACTGTTTTTT.